The clone carrying this T cell receptor beta chain was observed a single time. Antigen specificity is unknown. The data were obtained in a study of post-analysis software for immune sequencing data. Study as a whole: Recorded subtypes: relapsing-remitting, secondary progressive, progressive-relapsing; some patients unannotated.

Study-level results: There was significantly lower normalized Chao1 diversity in multiple sclerosis patients than in controls. Samples from one preparation batch, clustered by F measure, grouped strongly together.

Included in the TCR beta cDNA libraries were unique molecular identifiers. When about 0.95 to 10 million T cells were used, they gave 500,000 or so cDNA molecules. A single record per CDR3 protein comes from TCRdb applying MiXCR to the PCR reads. Among a few hundred thousand distinct CDR3 sequences, roughly 36% were seen once, and the ten largest hold 13%. Input material: blood. The receptor was derived from a girl aged 5-17 years with multiple sclerosis.

The CDR3 is CSASSGTGYGHEQYF. Here the CDR3 DNA reads TGCAGTGCTAGTTCCGGGACAGGGTACGGGCACGAGCAGTACTTC. The J gene is TRBJ2-7, the V gene TRBV20-1, with 9 bases fitting TRBD1. The V and J ends lost 3 bases and 5 bases, in that order; junction bases with no gene match: 11. Germline V gene lookup returns CDR1 DFQATT and CDR2 SNEGSKA (reference sequence). This CDR3 is built from 15 residues.